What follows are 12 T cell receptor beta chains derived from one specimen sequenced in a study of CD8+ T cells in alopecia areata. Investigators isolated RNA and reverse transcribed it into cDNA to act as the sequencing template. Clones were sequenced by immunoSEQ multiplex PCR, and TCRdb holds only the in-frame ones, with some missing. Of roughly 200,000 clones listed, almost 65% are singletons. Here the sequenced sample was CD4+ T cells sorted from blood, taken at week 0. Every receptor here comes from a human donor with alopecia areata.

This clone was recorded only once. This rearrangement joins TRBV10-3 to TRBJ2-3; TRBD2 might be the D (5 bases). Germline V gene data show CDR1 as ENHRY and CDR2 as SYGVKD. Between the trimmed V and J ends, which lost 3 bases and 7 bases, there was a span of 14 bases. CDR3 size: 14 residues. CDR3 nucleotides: TGTGCCATCAGTGATCTCGCCTTAGCGAATACGCAGTATTTT. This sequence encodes CAISDLALANTQYF.

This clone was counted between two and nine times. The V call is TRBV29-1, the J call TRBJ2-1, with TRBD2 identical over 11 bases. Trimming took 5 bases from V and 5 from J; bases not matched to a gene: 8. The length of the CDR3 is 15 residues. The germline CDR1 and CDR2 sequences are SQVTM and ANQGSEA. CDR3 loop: CSVRSGGAPNNEQFF. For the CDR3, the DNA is TGCAGCGTTCGTAGCGGGGGGGCCCCTAACAATGAGCAGTTCTTC.

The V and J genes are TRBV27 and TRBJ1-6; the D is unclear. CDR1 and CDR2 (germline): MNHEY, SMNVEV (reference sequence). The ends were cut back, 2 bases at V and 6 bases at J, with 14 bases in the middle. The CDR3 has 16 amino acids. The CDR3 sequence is CASSLRFDGGNSPLHF. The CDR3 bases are TGTGCCAGCAGTTTACGCTTCGACGGTGGTAATTCACCCCTCCACTTT.

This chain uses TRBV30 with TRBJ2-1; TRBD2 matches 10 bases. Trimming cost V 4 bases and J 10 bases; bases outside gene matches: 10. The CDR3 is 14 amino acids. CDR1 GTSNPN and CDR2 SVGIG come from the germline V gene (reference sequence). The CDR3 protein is CAWNGLAAGPEQFF. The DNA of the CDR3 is TGTGCCTGGAACGGACTAGCGGCCGGCCCGGAGCAGTTCTTC.

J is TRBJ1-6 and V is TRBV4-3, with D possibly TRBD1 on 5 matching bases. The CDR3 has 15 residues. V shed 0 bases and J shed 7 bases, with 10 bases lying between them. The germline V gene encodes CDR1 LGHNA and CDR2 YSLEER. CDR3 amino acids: CASSQEGAGNSPLHF. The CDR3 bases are TGCGCCAGCAGCCAAGAAGGGGCAGGGAATTCACCCCTCCACTTT.

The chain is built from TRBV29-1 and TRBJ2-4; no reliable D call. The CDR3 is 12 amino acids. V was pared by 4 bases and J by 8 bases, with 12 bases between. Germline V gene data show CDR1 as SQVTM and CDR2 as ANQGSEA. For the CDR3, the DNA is TGCAGCGTTGTTGGGGTTTCTGACATTCAGTACTTC. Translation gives CSVVGVSDIQYF.

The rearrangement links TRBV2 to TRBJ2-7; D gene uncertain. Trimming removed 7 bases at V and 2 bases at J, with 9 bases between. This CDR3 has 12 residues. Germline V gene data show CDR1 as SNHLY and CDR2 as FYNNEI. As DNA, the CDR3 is TGTGCCAGCAACGGCGGCACCTACGAGCAGTACTTC. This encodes CASNGGTYEQYF.

The chain's CDR3 is CASSSQRGRNEQFF. CDR3 DNA: TGTGCCAGCAGCTCCCAGCGGGGGAGGAATGAGCAGTTCTTC. The rearrangement links TRBV7-2 to TRBJ2-1; 8 bases map to TRBD2. Germline V gene sequence: CDR1 SGHTA, CDR2 FQGNSA. There are 14 residues in the CDR3. With V trimmed by 4 bases and J by 7 bases, 6 bases remained unmatched.

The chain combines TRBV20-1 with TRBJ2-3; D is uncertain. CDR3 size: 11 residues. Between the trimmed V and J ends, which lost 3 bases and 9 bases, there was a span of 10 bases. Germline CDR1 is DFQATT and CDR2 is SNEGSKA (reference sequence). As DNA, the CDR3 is TGCAGTGCTAGTCGAGTTGGGACGCAGTATTTT. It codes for CSASRVGTQYF.

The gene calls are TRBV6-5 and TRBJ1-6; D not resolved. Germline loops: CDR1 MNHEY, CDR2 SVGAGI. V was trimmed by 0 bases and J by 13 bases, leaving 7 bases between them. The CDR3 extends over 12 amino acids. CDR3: CASSYSAGPLHF. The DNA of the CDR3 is TGTGCCAGCAGTTACTCGGCGGGTCCCCTCCACTTT.

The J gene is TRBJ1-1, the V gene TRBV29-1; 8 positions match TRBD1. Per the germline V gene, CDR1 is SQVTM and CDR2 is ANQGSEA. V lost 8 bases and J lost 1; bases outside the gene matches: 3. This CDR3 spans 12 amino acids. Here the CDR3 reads CSSGTGNTEAFF. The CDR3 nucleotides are TGCAGCTCAGGGACAGGGAACACTGAAGCTTTCTTT. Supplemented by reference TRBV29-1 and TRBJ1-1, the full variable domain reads SAVISQKPSRDICQRGTSLTIQCQVDSQVTMMFWYRQQPGQSLTLIATANQGSEATYESGFVIDKFPISRPNLTFSTLTVSNMSPEDSSIYLCSSGTGNTEAFFGQGTRLTVV.

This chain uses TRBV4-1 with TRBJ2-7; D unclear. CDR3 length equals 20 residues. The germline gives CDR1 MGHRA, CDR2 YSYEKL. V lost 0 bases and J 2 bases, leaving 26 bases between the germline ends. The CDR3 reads CASSQDQGRTPFVPTYEQYF. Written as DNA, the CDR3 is TGCGCCAGCAGCCAAGATCAAGGCAGAACTCCCTTTGTCCCAACCTACGAGCAGTACTTC.